A single sample is the source of the 7 T cell receptor beta chains below, sequenced in a study of blood T cell repertoires in COVID-19. The repertoire was sequenced with immunoSEQ multiplex PCR; TCRdb's copy has only in-frame clones and lacks some. The sample lists 120,000 to 150,000 clones, less than 90% occurring once. Specimen: peripheral blood. The source of these receptors is a human donor in a cohort sampled during active COVID-19.

This clone was seen only once. The chain links TRBV19 to TRBJ2-2, with 11 bases lining up with TRBD1. V gave up 9 bases and J gave up 5 bases; unmatched junction bases: 8. This CDR3 region has 15 residues. Germline assignment: CDR1 LNHDA and CDR2 SQIVND (reference sequence). The CDR3 sequence: CASLTGTGGTGELFF. The CDR3 bases are TGTGCCAGCCTCACCGGGACAGGGGGGACCGGGGAGCTGTTTTTT.

The chain uses TRBV6-2 or TRBV6-3 and TRBJ1-2; 8 bases line up with TRBD1. The CDR3 covers 15 residues. Germline V CDR1 and CDR2: MNHEY, SVGEGT. The V gene end was trimmed by 0 bases and the J gene end by 3 bases; junction bases not matched to a gene: 3. The CDR3 sequence is CASSYSTTGDYGYTF. The DNA of the CDR3 is TGTGCCAGCAGTTACTCGACGACAGGGGACTATGGCTACACCTTC.

V gene TRBV3-1 (or the pseudogene TRBV3-2) combines with J gene TRBJ1-1, with D unresolved. This CDR3 is 13 amino acids long. Trimming left V 1 base short and J 4 bases short, with 7 bases between. Germline V gene sequence: CDR1 LGHDT, CDR2 YNNKEL (reference sequence). The CDR3 protein is CASSQGVGTEAFF. The CDR3 coding sequence is TGTGCCAGCAGCCAAGGTGTCGGCACTGAAGCTTTCTTT.

The chain is built from TRBV11-2 and TRBJ2-7, with unresolved D. Trimming took off 3 bases at V and 2 bases at J, with 8 bases between the two ends. CDR1 and CDR2 from the germline V gene are SGHAT and FQNNGV. The CDR3 contains 13 residues. The CDR3 here is CASSFSRTYEQYF. The CDR3 coding sequence is TGTGCCAGCAGCTTCTCCAGGACCTACGAGCAGTACTTC.

The chain uses TRBV11-2 and TRBJ1-4, with 11 nucleotides matching TRBD1. CDR3 size: 15 residues. Germline V gene sequence: CDR1 SGHAT, CDR2 FQNNGV. With 5 bases clipped from V and 7 bases from J, the junction kept 6 bases outside the gene matches. Here the CDR3 reads CASSGQGAKGEKLFF. CDR3 coding DNA: TGTGCCAGCAGCGGACAGGGGGCGAAGGGTGAAAAACTGTTTTTT.

The V and J genes are TRBV3-1 (or the pseudogene TRBV3-2) and TRBJ1-3; D remains unclear. This CDR3 spans 14 amino acids. V was cut by 2 bases and J by 6 bases, with 11 bases left in between. Germline loops: CDR1 LGHDT, CDR2 YNNKEL (reference sequence). The CDR3 sequence is CASSQSEAENTIYF. DNA for the CDR3: TGTGCCAGCAGCCAAAGCGAGGCGGAAAACACCATATATTTT.

The table lists this clone with a count of one. V and J are TRBV20-1 and TRBJ1-1; 7 nucleotides match TRBD1. Trimming took 3 bases from V and 1 from J; bases not matched to a gene: 5. This CDR3 is 14 amino acids long. Germline V gene sequence: CDR1 DFQATT, CDR2 SNEGSKA (reference sequence). The CDR3 region has the DNA TGCAGTGCTAGTAAGACAGGGTGGAACACTGAAGCTTTCTTT. As protein: CSASKTGWNTEAFF.